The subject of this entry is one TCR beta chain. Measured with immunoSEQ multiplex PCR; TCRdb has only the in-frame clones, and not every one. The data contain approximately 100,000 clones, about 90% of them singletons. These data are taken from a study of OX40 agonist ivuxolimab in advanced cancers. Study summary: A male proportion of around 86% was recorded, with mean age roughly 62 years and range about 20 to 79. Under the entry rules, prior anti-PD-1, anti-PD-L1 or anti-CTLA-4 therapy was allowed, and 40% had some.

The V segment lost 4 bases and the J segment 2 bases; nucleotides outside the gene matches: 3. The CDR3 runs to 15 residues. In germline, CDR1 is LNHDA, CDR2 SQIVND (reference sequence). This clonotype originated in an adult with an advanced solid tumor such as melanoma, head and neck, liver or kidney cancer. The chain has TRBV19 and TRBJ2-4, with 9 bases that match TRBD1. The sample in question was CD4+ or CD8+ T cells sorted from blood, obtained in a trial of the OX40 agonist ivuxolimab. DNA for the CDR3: TGTGCCAGTAGTACGGACAGGGGAACCAAAAACATTCAGTACTTC. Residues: CASSTDRGTKNIQYF.